This TCR beta chain was sequenced for a study of cytomegalovirus exposure and HLA in healthy donors. Primers for the PCR totalled 60 Vbeta and 13 Jbeta. The data were produced by immunoSEQ multiplex PCR, yet TCRdb's version contains in-frame clones alone and is incomplete. The sample shows around 90,000 clones, 86% of them seen only once. The sequence came from a young man in good health and CMV-seropositive. The material sequenced was PBMCs.

This chain's CDR3 is CASTEASSYNEQFF. CDR3 sequence (DNA): TGTGCCAGCACGGAGGCGAGCTCCTACAATGAGCAGTTCTTC. The V gene is TRBV2, the J gene TRBJ2-1, with a possible D match to TRBD2 (5 bases). Germline V gene sequence: CDR1 SNHLY, CDR2 FYNNEI. This CDR3 has 14 residues. Trimming took 7 bases from V and 0 from J, leaving 10 bases between them. The variable domain in full, with the rest retrieved from reference TRBV2 and TRBJ2-1, is EPEVTQTPSHQVTQMGQEVILRCVPISNHLYFYWYRQILGQKVEFLVSFYNNEISEKSEIFDDQFSVERPDGSNFTLKIRSTKLEDSAMYFCASTEASSYNEQFFGPGTRLTVL.